Below, 32 T cell receptor beta chains from the same sample are listed, as sequenced in a study of cytomegalovirus exposure and HLA in healthy donors. The PCR had 60 Vbeta and 13 Jbeta primers. Profiled with immunoSEQ multiplex PCR; TCRdb holds only in-frame clones, not every one. The repertoire has 100,000 to 150,000 clones, 72% of them found once; the top ten carry around 4%. Input material: PBMCs. Source of these receptors: a man aged 25 to 40 in good health and CMV-seronegative.

This chain joins TRBV7-2 and TRBJ2-1; no clear D. This CDR3 is built from 14 residues. Between the trimmed V and J ends, which lost 4 bases and 0 bases, there was a span of 7 bases. The V gene's germline CDR1 is SGHTA and CDR2 FQGNSA. The DNA for the CDR3 is TGTGCCAGCAGCTCGGCAGGCTCCTACAATGAGCAGTTCTTC. It codes for CASSSAGSYNEQFF. Together with reference TRBV7-2 and TRBJ2-1, the CDR3 gives the full variable domain: GAGVSQSPSNKVTEKGKDVELRCDPISGHTALYWYRQSLGQGLEFLIYFQGNSAPDKSGLPSDRFSAERTGGSVSTLTIQRTQQEDSAVYLCASSSAGSYNEQFFGPGTRLTVL.

A note on this clone: An end of the junction differs from the germline gene, which may be a read error. This chain connects TRBV7-9 to TRBJ2-1; TRBD2 matches 9 bases. The CDR3 loop spans 15 amino acids. Germline V gene lookup returns CDR1 SEHNR and CDR2 FQNEAQ (reference sequence). The CDR3 reads CSSSVAGALAHEQFF. DNA of the CDR3: TGTTCCAGCAGCGTAGCGGGGGCCCTTGCCCATGAGCAGTTCTTC.

This clone was seen a few times. This rearrangement joins TRBV6-1 to TRBJ1-1; D is perhaps TRBD1 (6 bases). CDR1 is MNHNS and CDR2 is SASEGT in the germline V gene. The CDR3 sequence is 15 residues long. The germline V and J ends were trimmed by 2 bases and 6 bases, with 16 bases remaining between them. CDR3 nucleotides: TGTGCCAGCAGTGAACCGATAACCAGGACAGCTGAAGCTTTCTTT. Protein sequence: CASSEPITRTAEAFF.

As DNA, the CDR3 is TGTGCCAGCAGCACTCTCTCCGGGACAGCATATGGCTACACCTTC. As protein: CASSTLSGTAYGYTF. The chain uses TRBV9 and TRBJ1-2; TRBD1 agrees at 7 bases. The CDR3 totals 15 residues. V trimming: 4 bases; J trimming: 5 bases; junction bases outside the gene matches: 11. Germline values: CDR1 SGDLS, CDR2 YYNGEE.

The chain recombines TRBV5-1 with TRBJ2-7; 7 nucleotides align to TRBD1. The CDR3 loop spans 12 amino acids. The germline CDR1 and CDR2 sequences are SGHRS and YFSETQ. V shed 3 bases and J 5 bases; nucleotides not matched to a gene: 2. The CDR3 DNA reads as TGCGCCAGCAGCTCGGGACAGAACGAGCAGTACTTC. Protein product: CASSSGQNEQYF.

The rearrangement joins TRBV9 to TRBJ2-5, with TRBD2 matching 9 bases. V shed 4 bases and J 1 base; nucleotides not matched to a gene: 8. This CDR3 has 16 amino acids. Germline loops: CDR1 SGDLS, CDR2 YYNGEE. Written as DNA, the CDR3 is TGTGCCAGCAGCCCCCAGAGCGGGGGGTTCCAAGAGACCCAGTACTTC. This sequence encodes CASSPQSGGFQETQYF.

V gene TRBV15 combines with J gene TRBJ1-6; TRBD1 matches 7 bases. V shed 1 base and J 5 bases; nucleotides not matched to a gene: 2. CDR1 LNHNV and CDR2 YYDKDF come from the germline V gene (reference sequence). This CDR3 is 15 amino acids long. The CDR3 bases are TGTGCCACCAGCAGAGGTGGGACAGATAATTCACCCCTCCACTTT. Encoded protein: CATSRGGTDNSPLHF.

V is TRBV5-1 and J is TRBJ2-2; tentative D call: TRBD1 (6 bases). The germline CDR1 and CDR2 sequences are SGHRS and YFSETQ. The CDR3 runs to 15 residues. Deletions cut 0 bases from V and 6 bases from J, with 12 bases between. CDR3 in amino acids: CASSLAQGGAGELFF. In DNA, the CDR3 is TGCGCCAGCAGCTTGGCACAGGGTGGGGCCGGGGAGCTGTTTTTT.

The chain is built from TRBV5-1 and TRBJ1-6, with D unclear. This CDR3 spans 13 amino acids. Looked up from germline, CDR1 is SGHRS and CDR2 is YFSETQ. V was pared by 4 bases and J by 8 bases, with 10 bases between. The CDR3 DNA is TGCGCCAGCAGCCCGTCACGGGATTCACCCCTCCACTTT. Residues: CASSPSRDSPLHF.

There are a few counts of this clone. The CDR3 here is CASIPARGSEKLFF. DNA for the CDR3: TGTGCCAGCATCCCTGCACGGGGAAGCGAAAAACTGTTTTTT. The J gene is TRBJ1-4, the V gene TRBV5-4, with D unclear. With 6 bases removed from V and 8 bases from J, the gap between germline ends came to 17 bases. CDR1 is SGHNT and CDR2 is YYREEE in the germline V gene (reference sequence). The CDR3 covers 14 residues.

Comment on this clone: At one end the junction does not follow the germline gene, possibly because of a read error. The DNA of the CDR3 is TGTGCCAGCAGTTTCGGGACTCGATTATACGAGCAGTATTTC. Translating gives CASSFGTRLYEQYF. The chain couples TRBV28 to TRBJ2-7; weak D call: TRBD2 (6 bases). Germline assignment: CDR1 MDHEN and CDR2 SYDVKM. CDR3 length equals 14 residues.

This sequence joins TRBV9 and TRBJ1-4; D call uncertain. Germline CDR1 and CDR2: SGDLS and YYNGEE. V was trimmed by 4 bases and J by 8 bases, leaving 21 bases between them. The CDR3 is made up of 16 amino acids. In nucleotides, the CDR3 is TGTGCCAGCAGCCGCGACACTGGGGAAGCGGGCGAAAAACTGTTTTTT. Residues: CASSRDTGEAGEKLFF.

This clone was observed a handful of times. The J gene is TRBJ1-1, the V gene TRBV25-1; D not certain. The CDR3 length is 11 residues. The V end was cut by 5 bases, the J end by 5 bases, with 6 bases between. Germline CDR1 is MGHDK and CDR2 is SYGVNS. The CDR3 nucleotides read TGTGCCAGCAGTCGGAGGACTGAAGCTTTCTTT. This translates into CASSRRTEAFF.

The chain combines TRBV18 with TRBJ2-2, with 9 bases identical to TRBD1. CDR3 length: 17 amino acids. CDR1 KGHSH and CDR2 LQKENI come from the germline V gene. V lost 0 bases and J lost 7; bases outside the gene matches: 9. CDR3 sequence reads: CASSPPGTGRGGGELFF. The CDR3 nucleotides are TGTGCCAGCTCACCACCTGGGACAGGGCGAGGTGGCGGGGAGCTGTTTTTT.

This CDR3 is CASSLQGPYEQYF. CDR3 DNA: TGTGCCAGCAGCTTACAGGGCCCCTACGAGCAGTACTTC. J is TRBJ2-7 and V is TRBV5-4; a possible D gene is TRBD1 (6 bases). Per germline, CDR1 SGHNT and CDR2 YYREEE (reference sequence). This CDR3 contains 13 residues. V lost 2 bases and J lost 2, with 8 bases in between.

The chain couples TRBV5-6 to TRBJ1-1; TRBD1 agrees at 7 bases. The germline V gene encodes CDR1 SGHDT and CDR2 YYEEEE. V shed 0 bases and J 14 bases; nucleotides not matched to a gene: 4. CDR3 size: 11 residues. The DNA of the CDR3 is TGTGCCAGCAGCTTGGAGGGACAGATCTTCTTT. Translated: CASSLEGQIFF.

This clone has only one observation. The rearrangement uses TRBV7-9 and TRBJ2-7; 12 bases are shared with TRBD2. With 4 bases clipped from V and 2 bases from J, the junction kept 15 bases outside the gene matches. Germline CDR1 reads SEHNR; CDR2 reads FQNEAQ (reference sequence). This CDR3 comprises 19 residues. The CDR3: CASSSISTSGGPRTYEQYF. CDR3 DNA: TGTGCCAGCAGCTCCATCAGCACTAGCGGGGGGCCAAGAACCTACGAGCAGTACTTC.

The chain links TRBV7-3 to TRBJ2-1; 7 nucleotides align to TRBD1. The germline CDR1 and CDR2 sequences are SGHTA and FQGTGA. V shed 4 bases, J shed 4 bases, and the junction held 4 bases outside the gene matches. This CDR3 contains 14 residues. CDR3 residues: CASSYRDSYNEQFF. CDR3 nucleotide sequence: TGTGCCAGCAGCTATCGGGACAGTTACAATGAGCAGTTCTTC. Full variable domain (outside the CDR3, taken from reference TRBV7-3 and TRBJ2-1): GAGVSQTPSNKVTEKGKYVELRCDPISGHTALYWYRQSLGQGPEFLIYFQGTGAADDSGLPNDRFFAVRPEGSVSTLKIQRTERGDSAVYLCASSYRDSYNEQFFGPGTRLTVL.

The V gene is TRBV2, the J gene TRBJ2-5; 11 nucleotides line up with TRBD2. The trim removed 2 bases at V and 4 bases at J, leaving 3 bases unmatched. The CDR3 runs to 15 residues. CDR1 is SNHLY, CDR2 FYNNEI, per germline. The CDR3 DNA reads TGTGCCAGCAGTGAAACTAGCGGGGGACGAGAGACCCAGTACTTC. Its translation is CASSETSGGRETQYF.

The genes are TRBV18 and TRBJ2-3, with no clear D. The CDR3 is 14 amino acids. V was clipped by 2 bases and J by 3 bases, with 9 bases between them. Per germline, CDR1 KGHSH and CDR2 LQKENI. The CDR3, as DNA: TGTGCCAGCTCACCAGGGCACATAACAGATACGCAGTATTTT. It specifies CASSPGHITDTQYF.

V and J are TRBV4-1 and TRBJ1-1; the D gene is possibly TRBD1 (6 bases). V was trimmed by 3 bases and J by 3 bases, leaving 17 bases between them. This CDR3 spans 16 amino acids. Germline CDR1 MGHRA, CDR2 YSYEKL. Here the CDR3 DNA reads TGCGCCAGCAGCCACCGGCCGGGGGCGGGGGACACTGAAGCTTTCTTT. Amino acids: CASSHRPGAGDTEAFF.

This clone was detected only once. The chain combines TRBV27 with TRBJ2-2, with 8 bases identical to TRBD1. Trimming at V came to 2 bases and at J to 7 bases, leaving 3 bases not matched to a gene. Germline values: CDR1 MNHEY, CDR2 SMNVEV (reference sequence). The CDR3 totals 14 residues. The DNA for the CDR3 is TGTGCCAGCAGTTTAGGACAGGGCGACGGGGAGCTGTTTTTT. Protein sequence: CASSLGQGDGELFF.

This clone showed up just a few times. The chain carries TRBV10-3 and TRBJ2-5; TRBD1 matches 7 bases. Germline V gene data show CDR1 as ENHRY and CDR2 as SYGVKD. Losses at the gene ends were 2 bases for V and 1 base for J; bases not matched to a gene: 1. This CDR3 is built from 14 residues. As DNA, the CDR3 is TGTGCCATCAGTGAGACAGGGGTCCAAGAGACCCAGTACTTC. As protein: CAISETGVQETQYF.

This clone was seen only once. V gene TRBV5-4 combines with J gene TRBJ2-3; weak D call: TRBD2 (5 bases). Trimming removed 0 bases at V and 3 bases at J, with 14 bases between. Germline lookup yields CDR1 SGHNT and CDR2 YYREEE (reference sequence). This CDR3 is 16 amino acids long. CDR3 loop: CASSLGPGIGTDTQYF. As DNA, the CDR3 is TGTGCCAGCAGCTTGGGACCGGGGATTGGAACAGATACGCAGTATTTT.

CDR3 bases: TGTGCCAGCAGTCAGGGTCTGTGGGGGGTCAATGAGCAGTTCTTC. It yields the protein CASSQGLWGVNEQFF. The chain combines TRBV27 with TRBJ2-1; possibly TRBD2 for D (6 bases). Germline V gene data show CDR1 as MNHEY and CDR2 as SMNVEV (reference sequence). Trimming cost V 5 bases and J 6 bases, with 17 bases left between them. This CDR3 is 15 amino acids long.

The chain employs TRBV5-1 and TRBJ2-2; D remains unclear. Trimming removed 0 bases from V and 6 bases from J, with 9 bases in between. This CDR3 comprises 14 residues. Germline V CDR1 and CDR2: SGHRS, YFSETQ. As DNA, the CDR3 is TGCGCCAGCAGCTTGGGCTTTCGGGCCGGGGAGCTGTTTTTT. Translation: CASSLGFRAGELFF.

This chain joins TRBV6-1 and TRBJ1-4, with TRBD1 as a possible D gene (5 bases). V was trimmed by 3 bases and J by 8 bases, leaving 16 bases between them. Germline V gene lookup returns CDR1 MNHNS and CDR2 SASEGT. The CDR3 covers 15 residues. The CDR3 is CASSEGGGSGEKLFF. CDR3 bases: TGTGCCAGCAGTGAGGGGGGAGGGTCTGGGGAAAAACTGTTTTTT.

The rearrangement uses TRBV6-5 and TRBJ1-4; unclear D gene. Germline V CDR1 and CDR2: MNHEY, SVGAGI. The CDR3 is made up of 15 amino acids. Between the trimmed V and J ends, which lost 3 bases and 0 bases, there was a span of 8 bases. CDR3 coding DNA: TGTGCCAGCAGTTATATCAGGACAACTAATGAAAAACTGTTTTTT. It codes for CASSYIRTTNEKLFF.

The chain is built from TRBV30 and TRBJ1-1; no clear D. This CDR3 spans 16 amino acids. V lost 4 bases and J 1 base, leaving 19 bases between the germline ends. Germline CDR1 is GTSNPN and CDR2 is SVGIG (reference sequence). The CDR3 protein is CAWTMRRHAGNTEAFF. For the CDR3, the DNA is TGTGCCTGGACAATGAGGCGACATGCGGGGAACACTGAAGCTTTCTTT.

V and J are TRBV19 and TRBJ1-1; possibly TRBD1 for D (6 bases). The CDR3 spans 14 residues. V was clipped by 5 bases and J by 1 base, with 11 bases between them. The germline gives CDR1 LNHDA, CDR2 SQIVND (reference sequence). In DNA form, the CDR3 reads TGTGCCAGTAGTGCCGAGACAGGGAACACTGAAGCTTTCTTT. This sequence encodes CASSAETGNTEAFF.

This clone came up once. The rearrangement links TRBV5-6 to TRBJ2-2, with D maybe TRBD1 (6 bases). This CDR3 spans 15 amino acids. From germline, CDR1 is SGHDT and CDR2 YYEEEE. The ends were cut back, 2 bases at V and 1 base at J, with 9 bases in the middle. The CDR3 DNA reads TGTGCCAGCAGCTTTCGACAGGAGAACACCGGGGAGCTGTTTTTT. Its translation is CASSFRQENTGELFF. Using reference TRBV5-6 and TRBJ2-2 for the parts outside the CDR3, the full variable domain is DAGVTQSPTHLIKTRGQQVTLRCSPKSGHDTVSWYQQALGQGPQFIFQYYEEEERQRGNFPDRFSGHQFPNYSSELNVNALLLGDSALYLCASSFRQENTGELFFGEGSRLTVL.

This clone was seen more than once but under ten times. The same CDR3 arises from other DNA sequences in this sample as well. The V call is TRBV2, the J call TRBJ1-1; TRBD1 matches 7 bases. The germline gives CDR1 SNHLY, CDR2 FYNNEI. The CDR3 is 14 amino acids. J lost 0 bases, V lost 5 bases, and 3 bases had no gene match. This CDR3 is CASSRQGMNTEAFF. DNA of the CDR3: TGTGCCAGCAGTAGACAGGGAATGAACACTGAAGCTTTCTTT.